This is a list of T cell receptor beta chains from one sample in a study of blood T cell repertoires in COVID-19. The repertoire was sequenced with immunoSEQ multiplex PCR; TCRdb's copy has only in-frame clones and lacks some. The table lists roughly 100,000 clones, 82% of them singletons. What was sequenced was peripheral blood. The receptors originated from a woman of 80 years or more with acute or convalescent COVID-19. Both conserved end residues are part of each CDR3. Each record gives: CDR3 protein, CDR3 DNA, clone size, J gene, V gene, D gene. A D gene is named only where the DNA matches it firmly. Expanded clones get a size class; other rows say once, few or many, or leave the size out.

CDR3 protein: CASSQDSGYTEAFF; CDR3 DNA: TGTGCCAGCAGCCAAGATTCAGGGTACACTGAAGCTTTCTTT; clone size: once; J gene: TRBJ1-1; V gene: TRBV3-1/TRBV3-2; D gene: .
CDR3 protein: CASSEAGNRGHEQYF; CDR3 DNA: TGTGCCAGCAGTGAAGCGGGTAACAGGGGCCACGAGCAGTACTTC; clone size: .; J gene: TRBJ2-7; V gene: TRBV6-1; D gene: TRBD1
CDR3 protein: CASSLISGSTYEQYF; CDR3 DNA: TGCGCCAGCAGCTTGATATCGGGATCTACCTACGAGCAGTACTTC; clone size: .; J gene: TRBJ2-7; V gene: TRBV5-1; D gene: .
CDR3 protein: CASSQGTGYNQPQHF; CDR3 DNA: TGTGCCAGCAGCCAAGGGACAGGTTACAATCAGCCCCAGCATTTT; clone size: .; J gene: TRBJ1-5; V gene: TRBV3-1/TRBV3-2; D gene: TRBD1
CDR3 protein: CASSLGTGVGQPQHF; CDR3 DNA: TGTGCCAGCAGCTTAGGTACAGGGGTCGGTCAGCCCCAGCATTTT; clone size: few; J gene: TRBJ1-5; V gene: TRBV7-9; D gene: TRBD1
CDR3 protein: CASSLDRGVETQYF; CDR3 DNA: TGTGCCAGCAGCCTAGACAGGGGAGTTGAGACCCAGTACTTC; clone size: .; J gene: TRBJ2-5; V gene: TRBV3-1/TRBV3-2; D gene: TRBD1
CDR3 protein: CASSLQGGGYTF; CDR3 DNA: TGCGCCAGCAGCTTGCAGGGAGGCGGCTACACCTTC; clone size: .; J gene: TRBJ1-2; V gene: TRBV5-1; D gene: .
CDR3 protein: CASSSLAGVETQYF; CDR3 DNA: TGCGCCAGCAGCTCACTAGCGGGAGTAGAGACCCAGTACTTC; clone size: .; J gene: TRBJ2-5; V gene: TRBV5-1; D gene: TRBD2
CDR3 protein: CASRLGRGEKLFF; CDR3 DNA: TGTGCCAGCAGACTAGGACGGGGAGAAAAACTGTTTTTT; clone size: .; J gene: TRBJ1-4; V gene: TRBV25-1; D gene: .
CDR3 protein: CATPHGREDGYTF; CDR3 DNA: TGTGCCACCCCCCACGGTCGGGAGGATGGCTACACCTTC; clone size: .; J gene: TRBJ1-2; V gene: TRBV24-1; D gene: .
CDR3 protein: CSSDRVRGELFF; CDR3 DNA: TGCAGCTCGGACAGGGTAAGGGGGGAGCTGTTTTTT; clone size: .; J gene: TRBJ2-2; V gene: TRBV29-1; D gene: TRBD1
CDR3 protein: CASSYGGTYNEQFF; CDR3 DNA: TGTGCCAGCAGTTACGGCGGGACTTACAATGAGCAGTTCTTC; clone size: .; J gene: TRBJ2-1; V gene: TRBV6-2/TRBV6-3; D gene: .
CDR3 protein: CASSFDRDRGQEFF; CDR3 DNA: TGTGCCAGCAGTTTCGACCGGGACAGGGGGCAGGAGTTCTTC; clone size: .; J gene: TRBJ2-1; V gene: TRBV6-5; D gene: TRBD1
CDR3 protein: CASSLVAGGPGTGELFF; CDR3 DNA: TGCGCCAGCAGCTTGGTAGCGGGAGGGCCTGGTACCGGGGAGCTGTTTTTT; clone size: .; J gene: TRBJ2-2; V gene: TRBV5-1; D gene: TRBD2
CDR3 protein: CASSPAGGPNYGYTF; CDR3 DNA: TGTGCCAGCTCACCTGCCGGCGGTCCAAACTATGGCTACACCTTC; clone size: .; J gene: TRBJ1-2; V gene: TRBV18; D gene: .
CDR3 protein: CASSSLATGPQETQYF; CDR3 DNA: TGCGCCAGCAGCTCGTTAGCGACAGGTCCACAAGAGACCCAGTACTTC; clone size: .; J gene: TRBJ2-5; V gene: TRBV5-1; D gene: .
CDR3 protein: CASSQDKSGRTDTQYF; CDR3 DNA: TGTGCCAGCAGCCAAGATAAAAGCGGGAGAACAGATACGCAGTATTTT; clone size: .; J gene: TRBJ2-3; V gene: TRBV3-1/TRBV3-2; D gene: TRBD2
CDR3 protein: CASGLGSSGRAGELFF; CDR3 DNA: TGTGCTAGTGGTTTGGGTTCTAGCGGGAGGGCCGGGGAGCTGTTTTTT; clone size: .; J gene: TRBJ2-2; V gene: TRBV12-5; D gene: TRBD2